This T cell receptor (beta chain) was found in a study of cytomegalovirus exposure and HLA in healthy donors. Study details: An early release of data contained roughly 90 million unique TCRs, which came from HLA-typed donors.

The CDR3 extends over 13 amino acids. V was shortened by 5 bases and J by 3 bases, with 14 bases between the two germline ends. Germline V gives CDR1 SQVTM, CDR2 ANQGSEA. PCR involved 60 Vbeta and 13 Jbeta primers. Profiling relied on immunoSEQ multiplex PCR, and the TCRdb table lists in-frame clones only, not all of them. Recorded for this sample: 110,000 to 150,000 clones. Notes on the study in general: Sequencing likely produced, as an artifact, a cluster of highly shared sequence variants. As confirmed in vitro, a few CMV-associated chains were specific for CMV antigens. A later analysis found common viral pathogens apparently linked to several of the most significant clusters.

A remark on this clone: As yet, its antigen is unknown.

Sequenced sample: PBMCs. The gene calls are TRBV29-1 and TRBJ2-7; D is undetermined. This clonotype was obtained from a male donor in good health and CMV-seronegative. The CDR3 region has the DNA TGCAGCGTTTTTATGGCGGCCGACTACGAGCAGTACTTC. It translates to CSVFMAADYEQYF.